The 5 T cell receptor beta chains below were found in one sample sequenced in a study of shared clonotypes between healthy human individuals. Generated by immunoSEQ multiplex PCR, the TCRdb table keeps only in-frame clones and is missing some. The sample consists of 800,000 to 1,200,000 clones, around 82% of them appearing once. Input material: memory CD4+ T cells from PBMCs. Subset noted: CD45RA-negative fraction. The source of these receptors is a man between 18 and 29 years old in good health. Some clones in this sample may be carry-over from other donors' samples.

The J gene is TRBJ2-3, the V gene TRBV5-6; D is perhaps TRBD1 or TRBD2 (5 bases each). The CDR3 is made up of 16 amino acids. Germline CDR1 is SGHDT and CDR2 is YYEEEE. Trimming took 1 base from V and 2 from J, leaving 14 bases between them. The CDR3 DNA is TGTGCCAGCAGCTTGAATTTGGGGACGTCCACAGATACGCAGTATTTT. This codes for CASSLNLGTSTDTQYF.

The chain's CDR3 is CASSILKTGGETQYF. For the CDR3, the DNA is TGTGCCAGTAGTATCCTCAAGACGGGGGGAGAGACCCAGTACTTC. The chain joins TRBV19 to TRBJ2-5, with 7 bases matching TRBD2. CDR3 length: 15 amino acids. With V trimmed by 3 bases and J by 4 bases, 8 bases remained unmatched. CDR1 and CDR2 (germline): LNHDA, SQIVND (reference sequence).

The chain has TRBV5-6 and TRBJ1-2; D call uncertain. Per the germline V gene, CDR1 is SGHDT and CDR2 is YYEEEE. The CDR3 extends over 12 amino acids. V lost 0 bases and J 8 bases, leaving 8 bases between the germline ends. The CDR3: CASSLDSEGYTF. Here the CDR3 DNA reads TGTGCCAGCAGCTTGGACAGCGAAGGCTACACCTTC.

In this sample, this clone turned up once. This chain uses TRBV9 with TRBJ2-1, with no clear D. V was clipped by 3 bases and J by 0 bases, with 16 bases between them. CDR1 and CDR2 (germline): SGDLS, YYNGEE. The CDR3 is 17 residues long. CDR3 in amino acids: CASSAQGPLSSYNEQFF. CDR3 in DNA: TGTGCCAGCAGCGCCCAAGGTCCCCTGAGCTCCTACAATGAGCAGTTCTTC.

The chain links TRBV11-1 to TRBJ2-1; no clear D. CDR1 and CDR2 (germline): SGHAT, FQDESV (reference sequence). CDR3 size: 13 residues. V dropped 4 bases and J dropped 15 bases, with 19 bases sitting between them. CDR3 in amino acids: CASSSLTISPAFF. Here the CDR3 DNA reads TGTGCCAGCAGCTCACTCACTATTTCCCCCGCGTTCTTC.